Below are 19 T cell receptor beta chains sequenced from a single sample in a study of T-cell reconstitution after alpha-beta-depleted transplantation in children. The library targeted TCRbeta and was prepared with unique molecular identifiers. TCRdb re-derived calls from the PCR reads in MiXCR, one entry per CDR3 protein. This sample has around 580,000 distinct CDR3 sequences, with approximately 22% found just once. The material was PBMCs, mostly from graft donor cells, obtained 360 days after TCRalphabeta/CD19-depleted stem cell transplant. The receptor source for this set is a boy in the first two years of life who had a stem cell transplant for acute myeloid leukemia, so the T cells may come from the graft donor.

This clonotype was detected only once. The chain combines TRBV20-1 with TRBJ2-7, with D uncertain. This CDR3 has 13 amino acids. The V gene's germline CDR1 is DFQATT and CDR2 SNEGSKA (reference sequence). With 6 bases removed from V and 3 bases from J, the gap between germline ends came to 15 bases. The CDR3 loop reads CSARPRQRYEQYF. In nucleotides, the CDR3 is TGCAGTGCCAGGCCGAGACAACGCTACGAGCAGTACTTC.

This clonotype was seen more than once but under ten times. V usage is TRBV5-1 and J usage is TRBJ1-1, with D unclear. The germline CDR1 and CDR2 sequences are SGHRS and YFSETQ. V shed 1 base and J shed 1 base, with 5 bases lying between them. The CDR3 is made up of 13 amino acids. The chain's CDR3 is CASSLIRNTEAFF. CDR3 coding DNA: TGCGCCAGCAGCTTGATCAGGAACACTGAAGCTTTCTTT.

The chain carries TRBV10-2 and TRBJ2-7; no definite D call. V gave up 2 bases and J gave up 0 bases, with 29 bases separating them. CDR3 length: 21 residues. The germline CDR1 and CDR2 sequences are WSHSY and SAAADI. The CDR3 sequence: CASSETKAPRTNTLFSYEQYF. The CDR3 DNA follows: TGCGCCAGCAGTGAGACCAAGGCCCCCAGGACGAATACACTATTCTCCTACGAGCAGTACTTC.

This clonotype was detected only a few times. The chain employs TRBV14 and TRBJ2-2; a possible D gene is TRBD1 (6 bases). The germline gives CDR1 SGHDN, CDR2 FVKESK. The germline V and J ends were trimmed by 4 bases and 8 bases, with 14 bases remaining between them. This CDR3 region has 14 residues. In DNA, the CDR3 is TGTGCCAGCAGCCCTTACAGGGTCGCGGGGGAGCTGTTTTTT. As protein: CASSPYRVAGELFF.

This clonotype was detected a few times. The chain is built from TRBV6-5 and TRBJ2-6, with TRBD1 matching 9 bases. The trim removed 6 bases at V and 1 base at J, leaving 13 bases unmatched. The CDR3 length is 19 residues. Germline CDR1 MNHEY, CDR2 SVGAGI. CDR3 sequence: CASRYIPGQGPSGANVLTF. CDR3 nucleotides: TGTGCCAGCAGATATATCCCGGGACAGGGTCCTTCTGGGGCCAACGTCCTGACTTTC.

The genes are TRBV29-1 and TRBJ1-5, with TRBD1 matching 10 bases. Losses at the gene ends were 5 bases for V and 0 bases for J; bases not matched to a gene: 10. This CDR3 has 17 residues. CDR1 SQVTM and CDR2 ANQGSEA come from the germline V gene. The chain's CDR3 is CSVMTGGDGYSNQPQHF. CDR3 in DNA: TGCAGCGTTATGACAGGGGGCGATGGGTATAGCAATCAGCCCCAGCATTTT.

This clonotype was observed a handful of times. The chain carries TRBV12-3 or TRBV12-4 and TRBJ2-7; TRBD1 is a possible D gene (5 bases). CDR3 length: 13 amino acids. The V end lost 11 bases, the J end lost 0 bases, and 14 bases lay between the germline ends. CDR3 protein: CASSQASSYEQYF. The CDR3 DNA is TGTGCCTCCTCACAGGCAAGCTCCTACGAGCAGTACTTC.

This clonotype was picked up many times. The chain links TRBV2 to TRBJ1-5; D not certain. Trimming pared 5 bases from V and 5 bases from J, leaving 13 bases between. The germline V gene encodes CDR1 SNHLY and CDR2 FYNNEI. The CDR3 has 14 amino acids. This CDR3 is CASSPDMTDQPQHF. The CDR3, as DNA: TGTGCCAGCAGTCCAGACATGACGGATCAGCCCCAGCATTTT.

Only a few counts were recorded for this clonotype. The V gene is TRBV6-5, the J gene TRBJ2-1; TRBD2 aligns across 9 bases. This CDR3 has 14 residues. The trim removed 6 bases at V and 8 bases at J, leaving 8 bases unmatched. Germline V lookup: CDR1 MNHEY, CDR2 SVGAGI. CDR3 nucleotide sequence: TGTGCCAGCAGCGCGGGGGGGCTCTTTCATGAGCAGTTCTTC. This sequence encodes CASSAGGLFHEQFF.

V gene TRBV20-1 combines with J gene TRBJ2-5; unclear D gene. V lost 0 bases and J lost 4, with 6 bases in between. This CDR3 contains 12 residues. The germline gives CDR1 DFQATT, CDR2 SNEGSKA (reference sequence). CDR3 loop: CSARELSETQYF. CDR3 DNA sequence: TGCAGTGCTAGAGAGCTCTCAGAGACCCAGTACTTC.

This clonotype was recorded at least ten times. V gene TRBV20-1 combines with J gene TRBJ1-4, with 7 bases identical to TRBD1. The CDR3 covers 17 residues. J was trimmed by 0 bases and V by 1 base; bases with no gene match: 8. Germline loops: CDR1 DFQATT, CDR2 SNEGSKA (reference sequence). CDR3 in DNA: TGCAGTGCTAGAGCCCCCGGACAGGCGGCAACTAATGAAAAACTGTTTTTT. It encodes CSARAPGQAATNEKLFF.

This clonotype was seen ten or more times. CDR3 nucleotide sequence: TGTGCCACCAGTGATCCTAGCGGGATCTACAATGAGCAGTTCTTC. It yields the protein CATSDPSGIYNEQFF. This rearrangement joins TRBV24-1 to TRBJ2-1; 9 bases agree with TRBD2. The J segment lost 3 bases and the V segment lost 3 bases, leaving 2 bases of the junction unmatched. The CDR3 runs 15 residues. Per the germline V gene, CDR1 is KGHDR and CDR2 is SFDVKD.

This clonotype was counted a few times. The genes are TRBV20-1 and TRBJ2-7, with 12 bases that match TRBD2. Unmatched junction bases numbered 7, after V lost 3 bases and J lost 1 base. This CDR3 comprises 16 residues. CDR1 is DFQATT and CDR2 is SNEGSKA in the germline V gene (reference sequence). The CDR3 here is CSARSWTSGVSYEQYV. CDR3 nucleotides: TGCAGTGCTAGGTCGTGGACTAGCGGGGTATCCTACGAGCAGTACGTC.

This chain joins TRBV12-3 or TRBV12-4 and TRBJ2-7, with unresolved D. V was trimmed by 5 bases and J by 2 bases, leaving 22 bases between them. The CDR3 is made up of 17 amino acids. The DNA of the CDR3 is TGTGCCAGCAGTCCGATCCGAGACCGGCCCGTCCCCTACGAGCAGTACTTC. Translating gives CASSPIRDRPVPYEQYF.

Details on this clonotype: At one of its ends the junction is not consistent with the germline gene, which may arise from a read error. The chain employs TRBV20-1 and TRBJ2-6; tentative D call: TRBD1 (6 bases). CDR1 DFQATT and CDR2 SNEGSKA come from the germline V gene (reference sequence). This CDR3 region has 15 residues. CDR3 in amino acids: CSARDAGVGANILTF. The CDR3 nucleotides read TGCAGTGCTAGAGATGCAGGGGTCGGGGCCAACATCCTGACTTTC.

V and J are TRBV20-1 and TRBJ1-2; 9 bases map to TRBD1. This CDR3 comprises 14 residues. V lost 6 bases to trimming and J lost 3 bases; unmatched junction nucleotides: 8. The germline V gene has CDR1 DFQATT and CDR2 SNEGSKA (reference sequence). In DNA form, the CDR3 reads TGCAGTGCAGTCTGGGACAGGGAGTACTATGGCTACACCTTC. This translates into CSAVWDREYYGYTF.

The chain couples TRBV20-1 to TRBJ2-7; the D gene could be TRBD1 or TRBD2 (5 bases each). V lost 0 bases and J 2 bases, leaving 14 bases between the germline ends. Germline-derived CDR1 and CDR2 are DFQATT and SNEGSKA (reference sequence). The CDR3 is 15 amino acids. The CDR3 nucleotides read TGCAGTGCTAGAGAACCGAGGGGTATAACCTACGAGCAGTACTTC. This codes for CSAREPRGITYEQYF.

The gene calls are TRBV20-1 and TRBJ2-1; 10 nucleotides agree with TRBD2. The CDR3 has 14 residues. V shed 6 bases, J shed 7 bases, and the junction held 9 bases outside the gene matches. Germline assignment: CDR1 DFQATT and CDR2 SNEGSKA (reference sequence). CDR3 nucleotides: TGCAGTGCACTAGACCCTAGCGGGAGAAATGAGCAGTTCTTC. As protein: CSALDPSGRNEQFF.

Many counts were recorded for this clonotype. V and J are TRBV12-3 or TRBV12-4 and TRBJ1-6, with 7 nucleotides matching TRBD1. The V gene end was trimmed by 5 bases and the J gene end by 10 bases; junction bases not matched to a gene: 8. The CDR3 loop spans 14 amino acids. CDR3: CASSRRDRTSPLHF. The CDR3 DNA reads TGTGCCAGCAGTCGCCGGGACAGAACATCACCCCTCCACTTT.